The sample holds many counts of the clone carrying this T cell receptor (beta chain). Its antigen is still unknown. The data stem from a study of T cell repertoires in cytomegalovirus infection. Across the study: An indication of both CMV infection and matching HLA type came from public TCR beta signatures. Study-wide points: Carriers of CMV plus the relevant HLA were identified by cumulative public TCR beta family frequency. HLA-C-restricted CMV-specific TCR beta clonotypes were dominant in the ex vivo response.

TCRdb reprocessed the reads with MiXCR, giving one entry per CDR3 protein. The sample gives about 260,000 distinct CDR3 sequences, about an eighth of which show up once; roughly 8.9% is in the top ten. This sequence was found in a human donor in good health (CMV status not recorded). Some clones in this sample may be carry-over from other donors' samples. The sequencing sample was made of PBMCs.

The chain's CDR3 is CASSSRGRNTEAFF. CDR3 in DNA: TGTGCCAGCAGCTCTAGGGGTCGGAACACTGAAGCTTTCTTT. This chain uses TRBV7-2 with TRBJ1-1, with D perhaps TRBD1 (5 bases). Germline assignment: CDR1 SGHTA and CDR2 FQGNSA. The CDR3 consists of 14 residues. Trimming took off 4 bases at V and 1 base at J, with 10 bases between the two ends. Filled out from reference TRBV7-2 and TRBJ1-1, the complete variable domain reads GAGVSQSPSNKVTEKGKDVELRCDPISGHTALYWYRQSLGQGLEFLIYFQGNSAPDKSGLPSDRFSAERTGGSVSTLTIQRTQQEDSAVYLCASSSRGRNTEAFFGQGTRLTVV.